The clone carrying this T cell receptor beta chain was seen a handful of times. Original analysis: With a range of 23,224 to 690,600, the median per sample was about 92,000 TCRs. TCRdb re-called the RACE reads with MiXCR, one entry per CDR3 protein. What appears here as the V and J calls and clone size reflects TCRdb's work, not the paper's. The sample includes about 380,000 distinct CDR3 sequences, about 4.4% of them seen just once. Indicated time point: patch test 1, 2 weeks after DPC sensitization. Treatment reported: therapeutic diphenylcyclopropenone sensitization with weekly scalp DPC. Trimming cost V 6 bases and J 1 base, with 12 bases left between them. Germline lookup yields CDR1 SGHTA and CDR2 FQGNSA. This CDR3 contains 14 residues. The sample is drawn from a study of human T cells and chemical hapten exposure. Across the study: Sensitization was performed using 2% DPC on a 2 cm by 2 cm upper inner arm skin site.

The clonotype comes from a woman between 50 and 59 years old with alopecia areata. Some clones in this sample may be carry-over from other donors' samples. The sequencing used whole blood, collected in connection with sensitization to the hapten diphenylcyclopropenone (DPC). This chain uses TRBV7-2 with TRBJ2-5; possibly TRBD1 for D (6 bases). The CDR3 spells CASSPGDPQETQYF. In DNA, the CDR3 is TGTGCCAGCAGTCCAGGGGACCCCCAAGAGACCCAGTACTTC.